This T cell receptor (beta chain) was captured in a study of blood T cell repertoires in COVID-19. Across the study: COVID-19 samples, acute and convalescent, were from the United States, Italy and Spain. T cells, B-cell-depleted T cells, or PBMCs supplied cDNA or gDNA.

This clone was observed a handful of times. Cohorts were assigned according to the clinical history that participants reported. Original processing notes: Amplified reference gene primers provided the basis for estimating nucleated cell counts. The table came from immunoSEQ multiplex PCR; TCRdb's copy has only in-frame clones and leaves some out. For V, J and clone size, that table is used; D and trimming come from the DNA. Here the sample spans 150,000 or so clones, about four fifths being singletons. Per the germline V gene, CDR1 is LNHDA and CDR2 is SQIVND (reference sequence). V dropped 4 bases and J dropped 0; count of bases not matched to a gene: 6. The CDR3 covers 18 residues.

The receptor was isolated from a middle-aged man who had recovered from COVID-19. The sequencing input was PBMCs or T cells enriched from blood (not recorded which). V gene TRBV19 combines with J gene TRBJ2-1; 13 positions agree with TRBD2. The CDR3 nucleotides read TGTGCCAGTAGTACCCGGACTAGCGGGGGAGACTCCTACAATGAGCAGTTCTTC. Its translation: CASSTRTSGGDSYNEQFF.